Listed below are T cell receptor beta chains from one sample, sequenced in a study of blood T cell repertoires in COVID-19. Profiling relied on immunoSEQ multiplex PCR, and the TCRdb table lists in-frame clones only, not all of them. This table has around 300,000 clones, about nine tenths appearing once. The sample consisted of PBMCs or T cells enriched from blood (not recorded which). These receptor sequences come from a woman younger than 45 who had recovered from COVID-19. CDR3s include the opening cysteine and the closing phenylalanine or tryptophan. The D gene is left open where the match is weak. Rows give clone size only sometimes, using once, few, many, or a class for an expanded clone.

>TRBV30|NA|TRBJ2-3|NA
CAWSKGGGQTDTQYF
TGTGCCTGGAGTAAAGGGGGAGGGCAGACAGATACGCAGTATTTT
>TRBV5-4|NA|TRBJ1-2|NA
CASSPGGGTFGYTF
TGTGCCAGCAGCCCGGGGGGGGGTACGTTCGGCTACACCTTC
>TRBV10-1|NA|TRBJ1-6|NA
CASSEENSPLHF
TGCGCCAGCAGTGAGGAGAATTCACCCCTCCACTTT
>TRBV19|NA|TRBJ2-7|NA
CASSLGLEQYF
TGTGCCAGTAGTCTCGGTCTCGAGCAGTACTTC
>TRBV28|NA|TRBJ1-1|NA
CASSLGGGETEAFF
TGTGCCAGCAGTTTAGGTGGAGGGGAGACTGAAGCTTTCTTT
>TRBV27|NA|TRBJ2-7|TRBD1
CASSRGGSSYEQYF
TGTGCCAGCAGCAGAGGGGGCTCCTCCTACGAGCAGTACTTC
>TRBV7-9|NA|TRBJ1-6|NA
CASSLTGLGSPLHF
TGTGCCAGCAGCTTAACGGGGTTGGGTTCACCCCTCCACTTT
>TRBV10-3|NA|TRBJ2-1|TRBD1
CAIRGQGRKYNEQFF
TGTGCCATCAGAGGACAGGGACGAAAATACAATGAGCAGTTCTTC
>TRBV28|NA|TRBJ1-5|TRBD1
CASRKGTVYQPQHF
TGTGCCAGCAGAAAAGGGACAGTTTACCAGCCCCAGCATTTT
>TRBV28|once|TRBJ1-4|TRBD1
CASITRDRLNEKLFF
TGTGCCAGCATAACCCGGGACAGACTTAATGAAAAACTGTTTTTT
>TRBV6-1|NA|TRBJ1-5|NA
CASKFRLSNQPQHF
TGTGCCAGCAAGTTCCGACTCAGCAATCAGCCCCAGCATTTT
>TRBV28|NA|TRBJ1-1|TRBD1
CATQTGRNTEAFF
TGTGCCACCCAGACAGGGAGGAACACTGAAGCTTTCTTT
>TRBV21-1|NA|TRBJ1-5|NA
CASIQPRTESYQPQHF
TGTGCCAGCATTCAGCCGCGGACAGAGTCATATCAGCCCCAGCATTTT
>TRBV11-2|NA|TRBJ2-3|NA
CASSPTGTTSTDTQYF
TGTGCCAGCAGCCCGACCGGGACAACGAGCACAGATACGCAGTATTTT
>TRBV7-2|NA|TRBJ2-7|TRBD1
CASSTHPGQGLSEQYF
TGTGCCAGCAGCACCCACCCGGGACAGGGGCTCTCAGAGCAGTACTTC
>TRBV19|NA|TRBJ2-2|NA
CASSGGSNTGELFF
TGTGCCAGTAGTGGGGGCTCGAACACCGGGGAGCTGTTTTTT
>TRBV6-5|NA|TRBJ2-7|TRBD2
CASRDSGRAGEQYF
TGTGCCAGCAGGGATAGCGGGAGGGCTGGGGAGCAGTACTTC
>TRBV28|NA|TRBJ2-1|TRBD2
CASSFAGLAGGAGEQFF
TGTGCCAGCAGTTTCGCCGGACTAGCGGGAGGTGCGGGTGAGCAGTTCTTC
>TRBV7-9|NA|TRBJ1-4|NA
CASSPGRGAYNEKLFF
TGTGCCAGCAGCCCGGGCAGGGGAGCTTATAATGAAAAACTGTTTTTT
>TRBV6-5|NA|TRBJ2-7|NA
CASSYSQGALYEQYF
TGTGCCAGCAGTTATTCCCAAGGGGCTCTCTACGAGCAGTACTTC
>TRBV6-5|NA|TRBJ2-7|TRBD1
CASSPGTGTEQYF
TGTGCCAGCAGCCCCGGGACAGGGACCGAGCAGTACTTC
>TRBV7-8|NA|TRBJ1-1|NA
CASSKHRLDTEAFF
TGTGCCAGCTCCAAACATCGGCTAGACACTGAAGCTTTCTTT
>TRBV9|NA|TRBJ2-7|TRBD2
CASSVDLAETYEQYF
TGTGCCAGCAGCGTAGACCTAGCGGAAACCTACGAGCAGTACTTC
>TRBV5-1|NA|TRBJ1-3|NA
CASSLARDSGNTIYF
TGCGCCAGCAGCTTGGCCAGGGACTCTGGAAACACCATATATTTT
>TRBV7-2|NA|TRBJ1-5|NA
CASSFGQYYQPQHF
TGTGCCAGCAGCTTTGGACAGTACTATCAGCCCCAGCATTTT
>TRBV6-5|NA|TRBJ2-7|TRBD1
CASSSPDRGYEQYF
TGTGCCAGCAGCTCCCCGGACAGGGGCTACGAGCAGTACTTC
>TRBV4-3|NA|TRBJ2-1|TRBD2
CASSQFLAGGPDEQFF
TGCGCCAGCAGCCAATTTCTAGCGGGAGGGCCCGATGAGCAGTTCTTC
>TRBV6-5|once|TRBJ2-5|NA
CASRLSETQYF
TGTGCCAGCAGGCTTAGTGAGACCCAGTACTTC
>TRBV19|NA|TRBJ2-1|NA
CASSMYQGPYNEQFF
TGTGCCAGTAGTATGTACCAGGGCCCCTACAATGAGCAGTTCTTC
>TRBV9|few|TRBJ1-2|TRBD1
CASSGDRGSYGYTF
TGTGCCAGCAGCGGGGACAGGGGATCCTATGGCTACACCTTC
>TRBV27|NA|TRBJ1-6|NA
CASNALAPRHGENSPLHF
TGTGCCAGCAACGCCTTGGCCCCAAGACACGGCGAGAATTCACCCCTCCACTTT
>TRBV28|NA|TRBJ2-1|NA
CASSTTGYNEQFF
TGTGCCAGCAGCACGACTGGCTACAATGAGCAGTTCTTC
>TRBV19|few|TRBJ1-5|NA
CASMYAGASNQPQHF
TGTGCCAGTATGTACGCGGGAGCTAGCAATCAGCCCCAGCATTTT
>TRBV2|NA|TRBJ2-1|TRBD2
CASRYIEGLADNEQFF
TGTGCCAGCAGGTATATCGAGGGACTAGCAGACAATGAGCAGTTCTTC
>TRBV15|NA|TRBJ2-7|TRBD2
CATSRDLAGGREQYF
TGTGCCACCAGCAGAGATTTAGCGGGAGGGAGGGAGCAGTACTTC
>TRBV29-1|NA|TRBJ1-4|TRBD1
CSVGPTGATNEKLFF
TGCAGCGTCGGACCAACAGGGGCAACTAATGAAAAACTGTTTTTT
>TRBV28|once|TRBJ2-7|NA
CASLEGTASYEQYF
TGTGCCAGCCTGGAGGGAACGGCCTCCTACGAGCAGTACTTC
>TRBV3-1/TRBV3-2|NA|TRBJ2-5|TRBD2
CASSQDSPGTSGSRETQYF
TGTGCCAGCAGCCAAGATTCACCCGGGACTAGCGGGAGTAGGGAGACCCAGTACTTC
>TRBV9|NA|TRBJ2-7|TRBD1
CASSEGVWAGDSSYEQYF
TGTGCCAGCAGCGAGGGGGTGTGGGCAGGGGACAGCTCCTACGAGCAGTACTTC
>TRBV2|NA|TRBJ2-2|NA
CASIRDIYTGELFF
TGTGCCAGTATCCGGGACATTTACACCGGGGAGCTGTTTTTT
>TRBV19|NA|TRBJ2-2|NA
CAIGQMNTGELFF
TGTGCCATAGGACAGATGAACACCGGGGAGCTGTTTTTT
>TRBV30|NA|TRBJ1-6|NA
CAWSLPFSPLHF
TGTGCCTGGAGCCTACCTTTTAGCCCCCTCCACTTT
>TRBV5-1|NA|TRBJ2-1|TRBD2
CASSLRDSGTGNEQFF
TGCGCCAGCAGCTTGCGAGATAGCGGGACGGGGAATGAGCAGTTCTTC
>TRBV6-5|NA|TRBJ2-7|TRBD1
CASLGTAWAEQYF
TGTGCCAGCCTAGGGACAGCATGGGCCGAGCAGTACTTC
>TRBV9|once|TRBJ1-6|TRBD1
CASSLGQGNSPLHF
TGTGCCAGCAGCCTAGGACAGGGTAATTCACCCCTCCACTTT
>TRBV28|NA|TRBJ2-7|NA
CASSLWGTPNYEQYF
TGTGCCAGCAGTTTATGGGGGACACCCAACTACGAGCAGTACTTC
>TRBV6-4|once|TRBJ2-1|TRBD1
CASSDLTGANEQFF
TGTGCCAGCAGTGACCTTACAGGGGCCAATGAGCAGTTCTTC
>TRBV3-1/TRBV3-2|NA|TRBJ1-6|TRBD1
CASSQIPTLPDRENSPLHF
TGTGCCAGCAGCCAAATTCCTACGCTTCCGGACAGGGAGAATTCACCCCTCCACTTT
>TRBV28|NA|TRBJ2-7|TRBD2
CACGGRDEQYF
TGTGCCTGCGGGGGGCGCGACGAGCAGTACTTC
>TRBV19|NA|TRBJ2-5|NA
CASSRDQETQYF
TGTGCCAGTAGCCGGGACCAAGAGACCCAGTACTTC
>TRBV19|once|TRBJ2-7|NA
CASSNSHSYEQYF
TGTGCCAGTAGTAATAGCCACTCCTACGAGCAGTACTTC
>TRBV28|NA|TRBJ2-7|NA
CASSLVGDKSYEQYF
TGTGCCAGCAGTTTAGTGGGAGACAAATCCTACGAGCAGTACTTC
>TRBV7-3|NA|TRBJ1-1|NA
CASSLIRATEAFF
TGTGCCAGCAGCTTAATCAGAGCGACTGAAGCTTTCTTT
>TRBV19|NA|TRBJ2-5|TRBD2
CASSIVSGGGQETQYF
TGTGCCAGTAGTATAGTGAGCGGGGGGGGCCAAGAGACCCAGTACTTC